This is a list of T cell receptor beta chains from one sample in a study of CD8+ T cells in alopecia areata. Using immunoSEQ multiplex PCR, the repertoire was profiled, and TCRdb retains in-frame clones only, with some absent. The top ten hold around 15% of the sample, which has some 150,000 clones, 45% to 60% seen once. The specimen comprised CD8+ T cells sorted from blood, sampled at week 4, from a patient treated with tofacitinib. The receptors were sampled from a human donor with alopecia areata. Both conserved end residues are trimmed from each CDR3. The order of the fields is V gene, J gene, CDR3 protein.

TRBV5-4	TRBJ1-1	ASSQGIEAF
TRBV30	TRBJ1-1	AWSVVGTEAF
TRBV7-9	TRBJ2-2	ASSLGLALTGELF
TRBV19	TRBJ1-6	ASRERAPFSPLH
TRBV19	TRBJ2-7	ASGDGPSYEQY
TRBV15	TRBJ2-7	ATSLVGGPYEQY
TRBV15	TRBJ1-5	ATSREWQPQH
TRBV5-4	TRBJ1-1	ASSLPSNTEAF
TRBV19	TRBJ2-5	ATRKRTQETQY
TRBV30	TRBJ2-1	ACLTPYNEQF
TRBV7-2	TRBJ2-3	ASSLGAGGPDTQY
TRBV9	TRBJ2-3	ASSPRGTRGSTDTQY
TRBV29-1	TRBJ2-7	SVENQYEQY
TRBV5-4	TRBJ2-5	ASSSYGTSRETQY
TRBV27	TRBJ2-5	ASSFIGAETQY
TRBV4-1	TRBJ2-2	ASSPGQGSTGELF
TRBV5-6	TRBJ2-7	ASSLVGSYEQY
TRBV4-3	TRBJ2-5	ASSPEMIVEGETQY
TRBV5-8	TRBJ1-2	ASSLEVGGSGYT
TRBV5-6	TRBJ2-1	ASSSMVWGEQF
TRBV5-6	TRBJ2-2	ASSLGLAENTGELF
TRBV29-1	TRBJ1-5	SVDEDVSNQPQH
TRBV7-9	TRBJ1-2	ASSFERNYGYT
TRBV6-5	TRBJ2-3	ASSSLTVEAQY
TRBV29-1	TRBJ2-1	SVGGVAGEPRNEQF
TRBV4-1	TRBJ1-5	ASSQDGGASNQPQH
TRBV19	TRBJ1-1	ASSPEMNTEAF
TRBV6-5	TRBJ2-7	ASSYSAEAYEQY
TRBV15	TRBJ2-1	ATSRDRQGSGNEQF
TRBV19	TRBJ1-3	ASTTDRGNTIY
TRBV11-1	TRBJ1-2	ASSAFGGASKGYT
TRBV27	TRBJ1-6	ASSYTGLGSPLH
TRBV7-9	TRBJ1-1	ASSSWTGDTEAF
TRBV7-2	TRBJ2-7	ASRREAGRVAEQY
TRBV6-6	TRBJ2-7	ASSSDSSPYEQY
TRBV29-1	TRBJ2-3	SVDELASTDTQY
TRBV4-2	TRBJ2-1	ASSQDQGGAHNEQF
TRBV7-2	TRBJ2-3	ASSPRTSGDPDTQY
TRBV4-1	TRBJ1-5	ASSQVLNQPQH
TRBV23-1	TRBJ2-5	ASRLAGGKTQY
TRBV15	TRBJ1-1	ATSAGQGWTEAF
TRBV7-6	TRBJ1-5	ASSLTPIGNQPQH
TRBV7-9	TRBJ2-3	ASSLAGLAADTQY
TRBV25-1	TRBJ2-1	ASSAPPGSWV
TRBV6-5	TRBJ2-1	ASSTPDINNEQF
TRBV19	TRBJ1-3	ASTIGNTIY
TRBV7-9	TRBJ1-1	ASRNTGAPNTEAF
TRBV6-5	TRBJ1-1	ASSYTGTEAF
TRBV7-9	TRBJ1-2	ASLRPTDYYGYT
TRBV27	TRBJ1-5	ASSFSGAGNQPQH
TRBV5-6	TRBJ2-7	ASSSTEDRLEQY
TRBV6-1	TRBJ2-3	ASSASGGADTQY
TRBV30	TRBJ1-2	AWSVSYGYT
TRBV7-9	TRBJ2-3	ASSFPSTDTQY
TRBV6-5	TRBJ1-1	ASSPGQGLNTEAF
TRBV7-9	TRBJ1-2	ASSFAKGRTLDGYT
TRBV29-1	TRBJ1-2	SVGGTDYGYT